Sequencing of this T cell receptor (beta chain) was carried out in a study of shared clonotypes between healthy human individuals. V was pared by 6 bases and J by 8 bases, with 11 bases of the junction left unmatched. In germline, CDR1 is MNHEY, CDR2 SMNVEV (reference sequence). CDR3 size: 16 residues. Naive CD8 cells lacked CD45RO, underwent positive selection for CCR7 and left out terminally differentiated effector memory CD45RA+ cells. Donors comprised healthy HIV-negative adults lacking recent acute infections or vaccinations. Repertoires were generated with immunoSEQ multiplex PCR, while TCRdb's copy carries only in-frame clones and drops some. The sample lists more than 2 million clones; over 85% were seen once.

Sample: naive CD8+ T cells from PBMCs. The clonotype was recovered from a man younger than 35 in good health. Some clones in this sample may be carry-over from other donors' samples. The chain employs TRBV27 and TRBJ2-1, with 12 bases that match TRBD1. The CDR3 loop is CASSPLGTGGPYEQFF. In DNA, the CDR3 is TGTGCCAGCAGCCCCTTGGGGACAGGGGGCCCCTATGAGCAGTTCTTC.